The 7 T cell receptor beta chains in this list originate from one sample, sequenced in a study of vaccination and CD4 T cells after COVID-19. These receptors have no known antigen. Treatment meaning: roughly 10-day PBMC culture with coronavirus spike peptide pools or control peptides (ViraFEST assay). An Oncomine TCR Beta short-read assay was used to sequence the DNA from cultured CD4+ T cells. TCRdb re-derived calls from the PCR reads in MiXCR, one entry per CDR3 protein. The table lists about 5,200 distinct CDR3 sequences, 25% of them singletons. Sequences were derived from CD4+ T cells from blood, cultured in vitro, sampled after SARS-CoV-2 vaccination. The receptors come from a human donor who had recovered from COVID-19.

This clonotype was observed a few times. The V and J genes are TRBV7-2 and TRBJ2-1; 8 bases fit TRBD1. The germline gives CDR1 SGHTA, CDR2 FQGNSA. The CDR3 is made up of 14 amino acids. J lost 6 bases, V lost 5 bases, and 6 bases had no gene match. CDR3 in DNA: TGTGCCAGCAGCGTGGACAGGGTGGGCAATGAGCAGTTCTTC. Translated, it gives CASSVDRVGNEQFF.

By its share, this clonotype is medium-sized. The chain couples TRBV24-1 to TRBJ2-5; D might be TRBD1 (6 bases). CDR3 size: 16 residues. The germline gives CDR1 KGHDR, CDR2 SFDVKD. The V and J ends lost 0 bases and 1 base respectively, with 11 bases between them. The CDR3 coding sequence is TGTGCCACCAGTGATTTGGGGGACACCACCCAAGAGACCCAGTACTTC. Its protein product is CATSDLGDTTQETQYF.

This clonotype was found a few times. This chain joins TRBV7-9 and TRBJ2-7; D remains ambiguous. In germline, CDR1 is SEHNR, CDR2 FQNEAQ (reference sequence). The CDR3 has 14 amino acids. The germline V and J ends were trimmed by 5 bases and 5 bases, with 16 bases remaining between them. CDR3 nucleotide sequence: TGTGCCAGCAGCCTTACAATCTCGAGGAACGAGCAGTACTTC. Amino acid sequence: CASSLTISRNEQYF.

Relative to its sample, this clonotype is medium-sized. This rearrangement joins TRBV20-1 to TRBJ1-1; weak D call: TRBD1 (6 bases). Germline V gene sequence: CDR1 DFQATT, CDR2 SNEGSKA (reference sequence). CDR3 length equals 12 residues. The V end lost 5 bases, the J end lost 6 bases, and 13 bases lay between the germline ends. The CDR3, as DNA: TGCAGTGCTCACGACAGGATGGCTGAAGCTTTCTTT. Its protein is CSAHDRMAEAFF.

This rearrangement joins TRBV19 to TRBJ2-7; 7 nucleotides agree with TRBD1. V was clipped by 3 bases and J by 9 bases; unmatched bases: 11. The CDR3 totals 14 residues. Germline CDR1 LNHDA, CDR2 SQIVND (reference sequence). The DNA of the CDR3 is TGTGCCAGTAGTATGTGGCAGGGGGACGGAGTGCAGTACTTC. Translation gives CASSMWQGDGVQYF.

This clonotype was observed a handful of times. V is TRBV29-1 and J is TRBJ1-5; maybe TRBD1 (6 bases). Germline V gene sequence: CDR1 SQVTM, CDR2 ANQGSEA. V was pared by 4 bases and J by 4 bases, with 8 bases between. The CDR3 covers 12 residues. The CDR3 loop is CSVGQANQPQHF. The CDR3 DNA is TGCAGCGTTGGACAGGCAAATCAGCCCCAGCATTTT.

The chain couples TRBV28 to TRBJ2-3; the match to TRBD2 covers 9 bases. The CDR3 consists of 15 residues. CDR1 and CDR2 (germline): MDHEN, SYDVKM. The ends lost 5 bases at V and 2 bases at J; junction bases unmatched: 5. CDR3: CASSVAGASTDTQYF. The CDR3 nucleotides read TGTGCCAGCAGTGTAGCGGGGGCCTCCACAGATACGCAGTATTTT.